The rows below give T cell receptor beta chains drawn from one sample of a study of glioma-infiltrating T cells. In TCRdb, the multiplex PCR reads were re-called with MiXCR into one record per CDR3 protein. The sample has around 2,700 distinct CDR3 sequences; approximately 33% are singletons. Specimen: glioma tissue, nonneoplastic brain tissue, or PBMCs (not recorded which). The receptor source for this set is a human donor with low-grade glioma or glioblastoma, undergoing nonglioma brain surgery, or in good health (not recorded which). CDR3s include the opening cysteine and the closing phenylalanine or tryptophan. The D gene is left open where the match is weak.

CDR3: CASSLGRGAQYF
D: TRBD2
V: TRBV7-2

CDR3: CASSVGVGGTQETQYF
D: -
V: TRBV9

CDR3: CASSQDRRGTEAFF
D: -
V: TRBV4-3

CDR3: CSARVGTCNEQFF
D: -
V: TRBV20-1

CDR3: CASSRDRGNEQFF
D: TRBD1
V: TRBV19

CDR3: CSVESLGYGYTF
D: -
V: TRBV29-1

CDR3: CASDRADEKLFF
D: TRBD1
V: TRBV30

CDR3: CASRDPQVYYNSPLHF
D: -
V: TRBV15

CDR3: CASSLGGVHTDTQYF
D: -
V: TRBV6-2/TRBV6-3

CDR3: CSARVGTYNEQFF
D: -
V: TRBV20-1

CDR3: CSAREGTGPYGYTF
D: TRBD1
V: TRBV20-1

CDR3: CSVEWGPYEQYF
D: -
V: TRBV29-1

CDR3: CAGSLGARVYEKYF
D: -
V: TRBV7-2

CDR3: CASRPTANEKLFF
D: -
V: TRBV6-1

CDR3: CASRLTGGTDTQYF
D: TRBD1
V: TRBV6-2/TRBV6-3

CDR3: CASSIGGLGLAGETQYF
D: -
V: TRBV19

CDR3: CASTNTGGTYEQYF
D: -
V: TRBV12-3/TRBV12-4

CDR3: CASNSVEVSEAFF
D: -
V: TRBV2

CDR3: CASSFSRDQPQHF
D: -
V: TRBV12-3/TRBV12-4

CDR3: CASSQVGGGTEAFF
D: -
V: TRBV3-1

CDR3: CASRRDAEEAFF
D: -
V: TRBV2

CDR3: CAIILLSGTWRTEAFF
D: -
V: TRBV27

CDR3: CSASLENTIYF
D: -
V: TRBV20-1

CDR3: CARRGTLAVNTEAFF
D: -
V: TRBV2

CDR3: CASSQDSNTEAFF
D: -
V: TRBV16

CDR3: CASSDRHSNQPQHF
D: -
V: TRBV2

CDR3: CSVSGQGWTGELFF
D: TRBD1
V: TRBV29-1

CDR3: CASNREGGIYGYTF
D: -
V: TRBV2

CDR3: CASSPRTGFYNEQFF
D: TRBD1
V: TRBV19

CDR3: CASSSSGGAGEQFF
D: TRBD2
V: TRBV12-3/TRBV12-4

CDR3: CTPGTYGPPRHF
D: -
V: TRBV20-1

CDR3: CASSSTGYYTF
D: -
V: TRBV7-2

CDR3: CAGRGKGTEAFF
D: -
V: TRBV2

CDR3: CASRAQTQGPYEQYF
D: TRBD1
V: TRBV2

CDR3: CASSQVQARGNTEAFF
D: -
V: TRBV4-1

CDR3: CASSQDGGRNGYTF
D: -
V: TRBV4-2

CDR3: CASSPSIGTGWYEQYF
D: TRBD1
V: TRBV9

CDR3: CASSLGTGVKFF
D: TRBD1
V: TRBV11-1

CDR3: CASSTRGTGYTF
D: -
V: TRBV7-2

CDR3: CAIGTVGYTF
D: -
V: TRBV2

CDR3: CASSYSQGRTDTQYF
D: -
V: TRBV6-2/TRBV6-3

CDR3: CASGGAYNEQFF
D: -
V: TRBV27

CDR3: CATSYRLAHETRYF
D: -
V: TRBV6-2/TRBV6-3

CDR3: CSVTPGVAEAFF
D: -
V: TRBV29-1

CDR3: CASSPGTEILKNIQYF
D: TRBD1
V: TRBV5-1

CDR3: CASSPADSYEQYF
D: -
V: TRBV18

CDR3: CATSKAGTGDNEQFF
D: TRBD1
V: TRBV15

CDR3: CASSIGGRDQPQHF
D: -
V: TRBV19

CDR3: CVSSQDRLPGSAFF
D: -
V: TRBV14

CDR3: CSAIRTGLTYEQYF
D: TRBD1
V: TRBV20-1

CDR3: CVSSQGTSGTYEQYF
D: TRBD2
V: TRBV19

CDR3: CASSGTEGGYNEQFF
D: -
V: TRBV5-1

CDR3: CASSVGSNYGYTF
D: -
V: TRBV2

CDR3: CATTQGTEAFF
D: TRBD1
V: TRBV6-2/TRBV6-3

CDR3: CASSQESIVISSYEQYF
D: -
V: TRBV4-2